This T cell receptor beta chain was retrieved from a study of cytomegalovirus exposure and HLA in healthy donors. 60 Vbeta and 13 Jbeta primers were used in PCR. Profiled with immunoSEQ multiplex PCR; TCRdb holds only in-frame clones, not every one. Here the sample spans 150,000 to 200,000 clones, just over 70% being singletons. This clone came up a few times. This CDR3 has 15 residues. The germline V gene has CDR1 LGHNA and CDR2 YNFKEQ. The V end lost 4 bases, the J end lost 7 bases, and 17 bases lay between the germline ends. V usage is TRBV4-2 and J usage is TRBJ2-1; no clear D gene. The material sequenced was PBMCs. The TCR was taken from a man between 18 and 35 years old in good health and CMV-seropositive. CDR3 sequence reads: CASSRFLVEINEQFF. Written as DNA, the CDR3 is TGTGCCAGCAGCCGGTTCCTAGTTGAGATTAATGAGCAGTTCTTC.